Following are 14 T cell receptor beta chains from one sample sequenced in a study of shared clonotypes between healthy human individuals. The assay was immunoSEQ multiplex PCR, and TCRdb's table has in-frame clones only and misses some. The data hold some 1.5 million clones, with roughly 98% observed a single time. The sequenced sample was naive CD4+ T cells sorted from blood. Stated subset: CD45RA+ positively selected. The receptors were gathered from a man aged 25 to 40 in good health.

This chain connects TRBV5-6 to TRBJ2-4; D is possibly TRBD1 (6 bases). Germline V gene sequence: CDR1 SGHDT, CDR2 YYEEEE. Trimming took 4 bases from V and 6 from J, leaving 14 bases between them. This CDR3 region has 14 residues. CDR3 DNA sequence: TGTGCCAGCAGCGGCGACAGGAAAATAAACATTCAGTACTTC. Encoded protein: CASSGDRKINIQYF.

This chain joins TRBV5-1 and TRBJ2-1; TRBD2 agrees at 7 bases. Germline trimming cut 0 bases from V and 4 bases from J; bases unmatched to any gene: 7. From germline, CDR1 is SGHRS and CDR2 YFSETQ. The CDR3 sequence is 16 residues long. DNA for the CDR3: TGCGCCAGCAGCTTGGAACCGGGACTACTTTACAATGAGCAGTTCTTC. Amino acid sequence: CASSLEPGLLYNEQFF.

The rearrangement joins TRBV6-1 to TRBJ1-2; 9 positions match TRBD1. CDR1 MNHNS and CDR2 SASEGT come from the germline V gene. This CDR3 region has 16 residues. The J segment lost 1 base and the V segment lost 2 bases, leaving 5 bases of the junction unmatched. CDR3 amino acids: CASSEFGTGSNYGYTF. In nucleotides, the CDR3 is TGTGCCAGCAGTGAATTTGGGACAGGGAGTAACTATGGCTACACCTTC.

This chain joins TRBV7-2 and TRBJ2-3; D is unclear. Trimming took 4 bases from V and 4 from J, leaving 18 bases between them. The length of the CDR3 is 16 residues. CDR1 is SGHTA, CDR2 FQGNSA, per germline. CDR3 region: CASSSTNFLIADTQYF. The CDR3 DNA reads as TGTGCCAGCAGCTCCACTAATTTCCTGATCGCAGATACGCAGTATTTT.

CDR3 DNA sequence: TGTGCCAGCAGTTACCCAACGGGGGTAGGCTACACCTTC. Translated: CASSYPTGVGYTF. The chain combines TRBV6-5 with TRBJ1-2; D may be TRBD1 (5 bases). There are 13 residues in the CDR3. Germline V lookup: CDR1 MNHEY, CDR2 SVGAGI. V lost 2 bases and J lost 8, with 12 bases in between.

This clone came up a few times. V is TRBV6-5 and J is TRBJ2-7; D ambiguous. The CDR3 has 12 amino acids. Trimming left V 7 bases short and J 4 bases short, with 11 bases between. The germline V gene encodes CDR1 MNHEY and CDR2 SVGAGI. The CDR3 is CASKGIGYEQYF. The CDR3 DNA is TGTGCCAGCAAGGGTATTGGTTACGAGCAGTACTTC.

The CDR3 reads CASSAGLAQSGELFF. CDR3 DNA: TGCGCCAGCAGCGCAGGACTAGCTCAGTCCGGGGAGCTGTTTTTT. The rearrangement joins TRBV5-1 to TRBJ2-2; 8 positions match TRBD2. CDR3 length: 15 residues. Germline CDR1 reads SGHRS; CDR2 reads YFSETQ. With V trimmed by 4 bases and J by 6 bases, 8 bases remained unmatched. Variable domain in full (rest from reference TRBV5-1 and TRBJ2-2): KAGVTQTPRYLIKTRGQQVTLSCSPISGHRSVSWYQQTPGQGLQFLFEYFSETQRNKGNFPGRFSGRQFSNSRSEMNVSTLELGDSALYLCASSAGLAQSGELFFGEGSRLTVL.

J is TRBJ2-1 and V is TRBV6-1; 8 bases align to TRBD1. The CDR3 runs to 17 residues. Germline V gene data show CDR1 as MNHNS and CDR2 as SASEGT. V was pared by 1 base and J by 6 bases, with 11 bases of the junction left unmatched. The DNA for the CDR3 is TGTGCCAGCAGTGAAGGGACAGGGTTACTCTTACTCAATGAGCAGTTCTTC. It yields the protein CASSEGTGLLLLNEQFF.

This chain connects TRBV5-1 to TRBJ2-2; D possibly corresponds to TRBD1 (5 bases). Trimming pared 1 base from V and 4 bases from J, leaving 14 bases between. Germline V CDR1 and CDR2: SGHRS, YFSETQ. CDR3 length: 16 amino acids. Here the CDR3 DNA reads TGCGCCAGCAGCTTGCGAGAGAAAAGGGGCACCGGGGAGCTGTTTTTT. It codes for CASSLREKRGTGELFF.

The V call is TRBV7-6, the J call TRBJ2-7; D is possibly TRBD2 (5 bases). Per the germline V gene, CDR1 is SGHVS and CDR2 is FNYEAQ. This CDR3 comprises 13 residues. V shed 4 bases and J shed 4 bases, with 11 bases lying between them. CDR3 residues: CASSSGLQYEQYF. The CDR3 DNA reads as TGTGCCAGCAGCTCTGGACTTCAGTACGAGCAGTACTTC. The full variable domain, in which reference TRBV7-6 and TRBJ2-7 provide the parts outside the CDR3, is GAGVSQSPRYKVTKRGQDVALRCDPISGHVSLYWYRQALGQGPEFLTYFNYEAQQDKSGLPNDRFSAERPEGSISTLTIQRTEQRDSAMYRCASSSGLQYEQYFGPGTRLTVT.

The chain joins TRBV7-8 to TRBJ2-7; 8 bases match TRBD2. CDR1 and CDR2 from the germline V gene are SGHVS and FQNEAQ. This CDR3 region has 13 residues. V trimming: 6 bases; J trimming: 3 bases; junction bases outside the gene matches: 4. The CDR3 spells CASRLADIYEQYF. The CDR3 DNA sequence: TGTGCCAGCAGACTAGCGGATATCTACGAGCAGTACTTC.

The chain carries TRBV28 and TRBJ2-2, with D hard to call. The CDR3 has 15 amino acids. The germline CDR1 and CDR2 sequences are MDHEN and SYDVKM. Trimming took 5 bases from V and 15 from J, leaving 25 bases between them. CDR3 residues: CASSPPLSVCRKLFF. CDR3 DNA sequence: TGTGCCAGCAGTCCTCCCCTTTCGGTCTGTCGAAAGTTGTTTTTT.

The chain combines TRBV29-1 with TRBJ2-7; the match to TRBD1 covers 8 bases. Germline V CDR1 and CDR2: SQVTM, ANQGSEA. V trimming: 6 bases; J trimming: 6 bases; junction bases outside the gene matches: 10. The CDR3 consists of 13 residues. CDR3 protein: CSVWTGSPLEQYF. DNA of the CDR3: TGCAGCGTGTGGACAGGGTCTCCTCTCGAGCAGTACTTC.

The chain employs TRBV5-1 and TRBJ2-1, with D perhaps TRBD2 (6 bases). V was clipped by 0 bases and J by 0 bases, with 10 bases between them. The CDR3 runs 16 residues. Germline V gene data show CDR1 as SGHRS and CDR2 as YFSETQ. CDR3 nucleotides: TGCGCCAGCAGCTTGGATAGCGGAGGCTCCTACAATGAGCAGTTCTTC. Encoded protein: CASSLDSGGSYNEQFF.